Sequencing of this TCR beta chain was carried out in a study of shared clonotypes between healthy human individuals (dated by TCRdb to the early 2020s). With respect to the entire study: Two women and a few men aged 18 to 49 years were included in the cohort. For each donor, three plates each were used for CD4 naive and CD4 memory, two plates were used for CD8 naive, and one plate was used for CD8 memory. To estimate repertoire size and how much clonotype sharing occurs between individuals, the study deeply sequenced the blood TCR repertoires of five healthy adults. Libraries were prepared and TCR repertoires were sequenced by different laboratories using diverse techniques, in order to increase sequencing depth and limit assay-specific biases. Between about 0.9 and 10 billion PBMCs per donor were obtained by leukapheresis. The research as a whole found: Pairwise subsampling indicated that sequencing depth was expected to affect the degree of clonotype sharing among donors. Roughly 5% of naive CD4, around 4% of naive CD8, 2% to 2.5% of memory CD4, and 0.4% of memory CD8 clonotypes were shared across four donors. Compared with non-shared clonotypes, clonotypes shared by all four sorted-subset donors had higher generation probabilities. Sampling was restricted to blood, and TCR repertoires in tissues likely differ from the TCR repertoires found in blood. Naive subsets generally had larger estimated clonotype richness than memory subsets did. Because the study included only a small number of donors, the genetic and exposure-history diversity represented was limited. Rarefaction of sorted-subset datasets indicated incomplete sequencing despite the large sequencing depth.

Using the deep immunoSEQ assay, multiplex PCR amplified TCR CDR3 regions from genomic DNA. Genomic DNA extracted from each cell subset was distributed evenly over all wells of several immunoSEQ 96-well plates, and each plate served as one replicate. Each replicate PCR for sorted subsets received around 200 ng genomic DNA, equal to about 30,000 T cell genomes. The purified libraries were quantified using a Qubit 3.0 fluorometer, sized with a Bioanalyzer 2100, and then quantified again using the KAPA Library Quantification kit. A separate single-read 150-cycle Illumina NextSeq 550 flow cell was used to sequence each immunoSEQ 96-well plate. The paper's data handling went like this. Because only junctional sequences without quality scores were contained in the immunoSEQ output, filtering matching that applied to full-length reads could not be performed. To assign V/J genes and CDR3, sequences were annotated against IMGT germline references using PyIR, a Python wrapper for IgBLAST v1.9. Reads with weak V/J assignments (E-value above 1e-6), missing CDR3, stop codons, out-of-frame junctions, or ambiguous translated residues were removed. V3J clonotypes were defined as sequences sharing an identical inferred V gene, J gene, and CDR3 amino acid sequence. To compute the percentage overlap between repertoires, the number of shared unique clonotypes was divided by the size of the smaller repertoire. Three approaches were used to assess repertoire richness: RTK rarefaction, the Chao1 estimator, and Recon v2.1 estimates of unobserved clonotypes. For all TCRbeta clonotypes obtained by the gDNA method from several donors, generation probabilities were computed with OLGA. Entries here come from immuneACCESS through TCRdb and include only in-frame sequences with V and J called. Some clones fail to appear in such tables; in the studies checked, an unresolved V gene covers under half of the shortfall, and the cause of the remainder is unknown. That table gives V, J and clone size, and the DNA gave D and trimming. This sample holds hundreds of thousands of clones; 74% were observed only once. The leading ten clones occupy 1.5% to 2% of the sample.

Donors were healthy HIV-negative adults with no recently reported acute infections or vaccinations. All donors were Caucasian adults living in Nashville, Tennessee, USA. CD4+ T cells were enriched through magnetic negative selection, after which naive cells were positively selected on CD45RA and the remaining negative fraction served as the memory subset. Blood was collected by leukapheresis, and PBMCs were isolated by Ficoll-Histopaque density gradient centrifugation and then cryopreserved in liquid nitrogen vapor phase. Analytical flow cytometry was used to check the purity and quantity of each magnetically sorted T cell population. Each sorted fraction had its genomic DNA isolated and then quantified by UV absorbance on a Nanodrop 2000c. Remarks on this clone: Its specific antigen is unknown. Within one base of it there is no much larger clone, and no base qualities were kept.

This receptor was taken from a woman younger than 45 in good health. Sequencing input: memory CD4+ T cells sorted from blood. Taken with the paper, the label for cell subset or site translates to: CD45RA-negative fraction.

CDR3 region: CANLTGPDTQYF. The sequenced DNA is TGTGCCAATCTGACAGGGCCAGATACGCAGTATTTT. The V and J genes are TRBV21-1 and TRBJ2-3; TRBD1, the table's D call, lacks a check against the DNA. TRBV21-1 is termed a pseudogene. There are 12 amino acids in the CDR3, from cysteine to phenylalanine inclusive. Kept here is only the CDR3 DNA, which spans 36 bases and is read in frame from base 1.